This T cell receptor (beta chain) was identified during a study of long-term antiretroviral therapy in people with HIV. Study-level results: When set beside controls, HIV repertoires had CDR3 length ranges that were narrower. Blood obtained between the mid-2000s and the late 2010s may reflect older ART regimens.

The CDR3 spans 14 residues. The germline V gene has CDR1 MGHRA and CDR2 YSYEKL. After removal of 0 bases from V and 3 bases from J, the junction contained 2 bases not matched to a gene. Running of the v3.0 immunoSEQ assay took place at survey level. Sequencing was performed with immunoSEQ multiplex PCR; in TCRdb, only in-frame clones are kept and a portion is missing. The data hold 30,000 to 45,000 clones, with around three quarters observed a single time. For this clone: Its antigen is not identified.

The source of this sequence is a man aged 30-40 years with HIV. The chain recombines TRBV4-1 with TRBJ2-7, with 7 positions matching TRBD1. The sample consisted of unsorted PBMCs, taken 3.4 years after starting antiretroviral therapy. The CDR3 DNA follows: TGCGCCAGCAGCCAAGAGACAGGGAACTACGAGCAGTACTTC. It specifies CASSQETGNYEQYF.